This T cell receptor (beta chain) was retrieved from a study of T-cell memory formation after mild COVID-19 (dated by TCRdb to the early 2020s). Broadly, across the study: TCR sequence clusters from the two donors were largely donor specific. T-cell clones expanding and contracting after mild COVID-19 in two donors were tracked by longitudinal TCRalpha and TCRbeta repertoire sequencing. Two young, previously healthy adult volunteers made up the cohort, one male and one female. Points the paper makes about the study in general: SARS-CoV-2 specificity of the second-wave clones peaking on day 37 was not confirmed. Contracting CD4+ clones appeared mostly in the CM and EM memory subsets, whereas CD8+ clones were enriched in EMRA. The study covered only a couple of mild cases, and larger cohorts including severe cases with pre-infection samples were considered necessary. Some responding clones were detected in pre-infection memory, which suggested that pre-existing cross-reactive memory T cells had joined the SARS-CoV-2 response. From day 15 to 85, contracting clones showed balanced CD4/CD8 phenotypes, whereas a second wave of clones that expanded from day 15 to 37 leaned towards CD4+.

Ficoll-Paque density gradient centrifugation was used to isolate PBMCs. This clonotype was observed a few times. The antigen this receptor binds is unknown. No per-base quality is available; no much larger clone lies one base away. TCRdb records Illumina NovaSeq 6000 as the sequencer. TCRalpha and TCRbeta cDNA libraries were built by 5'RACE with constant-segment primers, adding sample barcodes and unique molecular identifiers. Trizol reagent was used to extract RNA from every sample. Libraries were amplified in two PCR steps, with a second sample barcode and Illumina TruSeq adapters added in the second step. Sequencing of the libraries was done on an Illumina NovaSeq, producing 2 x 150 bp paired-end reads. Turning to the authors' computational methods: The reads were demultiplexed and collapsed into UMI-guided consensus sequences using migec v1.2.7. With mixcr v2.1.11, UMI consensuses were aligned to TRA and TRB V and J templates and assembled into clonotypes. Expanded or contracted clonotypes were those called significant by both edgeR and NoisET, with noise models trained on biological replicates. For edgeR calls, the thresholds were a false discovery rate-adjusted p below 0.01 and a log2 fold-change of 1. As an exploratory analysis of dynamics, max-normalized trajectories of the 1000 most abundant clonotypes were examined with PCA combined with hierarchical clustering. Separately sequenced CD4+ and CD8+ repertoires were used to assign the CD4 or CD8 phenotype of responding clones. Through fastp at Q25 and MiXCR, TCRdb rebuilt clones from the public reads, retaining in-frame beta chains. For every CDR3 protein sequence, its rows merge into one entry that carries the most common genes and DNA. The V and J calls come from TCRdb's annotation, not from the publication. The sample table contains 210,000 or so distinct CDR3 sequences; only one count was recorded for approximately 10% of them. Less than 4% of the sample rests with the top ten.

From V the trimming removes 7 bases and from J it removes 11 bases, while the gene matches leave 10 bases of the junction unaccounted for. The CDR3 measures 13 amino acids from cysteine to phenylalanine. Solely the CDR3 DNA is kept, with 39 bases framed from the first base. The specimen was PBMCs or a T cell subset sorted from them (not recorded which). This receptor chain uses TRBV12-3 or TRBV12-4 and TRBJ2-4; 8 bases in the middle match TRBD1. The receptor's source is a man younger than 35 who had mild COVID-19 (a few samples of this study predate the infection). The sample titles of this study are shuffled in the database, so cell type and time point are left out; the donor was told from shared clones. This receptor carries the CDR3 CASTPGTGLVQYF. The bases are TGTGCCAGCACCCCGGGGACAGGCCTCGTTCAGTACTTC.